These 9 T cell receptor beta chains share one sample of origin, sequenced in a study of blood T cells in healthy people across ages. A second PCR of 7 to 11 cycles used a sample-barcoded 5' primer and a J-beta primer mix. TCRdb re-called the 5' RACE reads with MiXCR, one entry per CDR3 protein. The sample shows 2 million or so distinct CDR3 sequences, around half of them seen only once. Sample: blood. These receptors were collected from a woman aged 40 to 50 in good health.

The chain carries TRBV29-1 and TRBJ2-1; D is unclear. Germline CDR1 reads SQVTM; CDR2 reads ANQGSEA. Trimming took off 4 bases at V and 10 bases at J, with 14 bases between the two ends. This CDR3 is 12 amino acids long. The CDR3 protein is CSVGNGPYEQFF. CDR3 nucleotide sequence: TGCAGCGTTGGGAACGGCCCATACGAGCAGTTCTTC.

In its sample, this clonotype was seen a few times. The chain joins TRBV7-3 to TRBJ2-7, with 11 bases identical to TRBD2. V was clipped by 4 bases and J by 6 bases; unmatched bases: 14. From germline, CDR1 is SGHTA and CDR2 FQGTGA. The CDR3 is made up of 17 amino acids. CDR3 residues: CASSSPSGGSFFCEQYF. The DNA for the CDR3 is TGTGCCAGCAGCTCGCCTAGCGGGGGGTCCTTTTTTTGCGAGCAGTACTTC.

CDR3 in amino acids: CASSRGGLEGYTF. The CDR3, as DNA: TGTGCCAGCAGCCGAGGGGGTTTGGAGGGCTACACCTTC. This chain connects TRBV27 to TRBJ1-2; the D gene is possibly TRBD1 (6 bases). CDR3 size: 13 residues. Germline V gene data show CDR1 as MNHEY and CDR2 as SMNVEV (reference sequence). Trimming shortened V by 6 bases and J by 8 bases, and 16 bases separated the two germline ends.

The rearrangement joins TRBV28 to TRBJ2-7; 13 bases match TRBD2. The CDR3 covers 15 residues. Germline loops: CDR1 MDHEN, CDR2 SYDVKM. V lost 7 bases, J lost 3 bases, and 6 bases stayed unmatched. The CDR3 spells CASTWTSGGFYEQYF. The CDR3 nucleotides are TGTGCCAGCACCTGGACTAGCGGGGGTTTCTACGAGCAGTACTTC.

This clonotype has just one count. V is TRBV10-3 and J is TRBJ2-5; 7 bases match TRBD1. The ends lost 7 bases at V and 2 bases at J; junction bases unmatched: 10. Germline loops: CDR1 ENHRY, CDR2 SYGVKD. The CDR3 totals 15 residues. CDR3 in DNA: TGTGCCATCAATCCCGCTCCGACAGGGCAAGAGACCCAGTACTTC. This gives the protein CAINPAPTGQETQYF.

The chain employs TRBV28 and TRBJ2-7; 11 bases line up with TRBD2. Per the germline V gene, CDR1 is MDHEN and CDR2 is SYDVKM. V lost 6 bases, J lost 12 bases, and 16 bases stayed unmatched. This CDR3 is 15 amino acids long. The CDR3 loop is CASRPLLAGGSRLYF. The CDR3, as DNA: TGTGCCAGCAGGCCTCTTCTAGCGGGGGGCTCCCGCCTGTACTTC.

This chain links TRBV20-1 with TRBJ2-3; possible D gene TRBD2, 5 bases. CDR1 is DFQATT and CDR2 is SNEGSKA in the germline V gene (reference sequence). This CDR3 comprises 14 residues. The germline V and J ends were trimmed by 0 bases and 3 bases, with 10 bases remaining between them. CDR3 bases: TGCAGTGCTAGAGATGGACGGAGGACAGATACGCAGTATTTT. Translating gives CSARDGRRTDTQYF.

The rearrangement joins TRBV5-1 to TRBJ2-1, with D possibly TRBD2 on 5 matching bases. Trimming shortened V by 1 base and J by 0 bases, and 11 bases separated the two germline ends. This CDR3 region has 16 residues. Germline V lookup: CDR1 SGHRS, CDR2 YFSETQ. The CDR3 nucleotides read TGCGCCAGCAGCTTGTTCCCGGGAAGCTCCTACAATGAGCAGTTCTTC. Residues: CASSLFPGSSYNEQFF.

The genes are TRBV28 and TRBJ2-5; possibly TRBD2 for D (6 bases). Trimming took 2 bases from V and 11 from J, leaving 15 bases between them. The CDR3 sequence is 13 residues long. The V gene's germline CDR1 is MDHEN and CDR2 SYDVKM. The CDR3 region has the DNA TGTGCCAGCAGTTTAACTAGCCCGAATGAGCAGTACTTC. Translating gives CASSLTSPNEQYF.